Below are 24 T cell receptor beta chains sequenced from a single sample in a study of blood T cell repertoires in COVID-19. Data came from immunoSEQ multiplex PCR; TCRdb stores just in-frame clones and leaves some out. The sample lists tens of thousands of clones; approximately 91% were seen once. Source material: peripheral blood. These receptors were obtained from a human donor in a cohort sampled during active COVID-19.

The chain combines TRBV4-1 with TRBJ1-2; D call uncertain. Between the trimmed V and J ends, which lost 0 bases and 0 bases, there was a span of 8 bases. Looked up from germline, CDR1 is MGHRA and CDR2 is YSYEKL. CDR3 size: 15 residues. The DNA of the CDR3 is TGCGCCAGCAGCCAAGACAGCGGTACTAACTATGGCTACACCTTC. This encodes CASSQDSGTNYGYTF.

The rearrangement uses TRBV5-6 and TRBJ1-2; 11 bases fit TRBD1. The junction had 7 bases not matched to a gene; V was cut back by 3 bases and J by 6 bases. Germline V gene sequence: CDR1 SGHDT, CDR2 YYEEEE. The CDR3 has 15 residues. CDR3 region: CASSYSDRGLDGYTF. DNA of the CDR3: TGTGCCAGCAGCTACTCGGACAGGGGGCTTGATGGCTACACCTTC.

This chain's CDR3 is CASSLMKGAYEQYF. CDR3 sequence (DNA): TGTGCCAGCAGTTTGATGAAGGGAGCCTACGAGCAGTACTTC. V usage is TRBV27 and J usage is TRBJ2-7; D is possibly TRBD2 (5 bases). V was cut by 3 bases and J by 2 bases, with 11 bases left in between. Germline V CDR1 and CDR2: MNHEY, SMNVEV (reference sequence). This CDR3 is built from 14 residues.

This rearrangement joins TRBV11-2 to TRBJ2-5, with TRBD2 matching 9 bases. The germline V gene encodes CDR1 SGHAT and CDR2 FQNNGV. This CDR3 region has 14 residues. V was clipped by 5 bases and J by 4 bases; unmatched bases: 5. CDR3 sequence (DNA): TGTGCCAGCAGCCCATTAGCGGGAGTAGAGACCCAGTACTTC. This codes for CASSPLAGVETQYF.

The gene calls are TRBV5-1 and TRBJ1-2, with D perhaps matching TRBD1 (6 bases). The germline V and J ends were trimmed by 0 bases and 2 bases, with 8 bases remaining between them. Germline V lookup: CDR1 SGHRS, CDR2 YFSETQ. The CDR3 has 14 residues. As DNA, the CDR3 is TGCGCCAGCAGCTTGGTAGACAGGAACTATGGCTACACCTTC. Protein: CASSLVDRNYGYTF.

This chain connects TRBV6-5 to TRBJ2-1; 9 bases align to TRBD1. The V and J ends lost 2 bases and 9 bases, in that order; junction bases with no gene match: 5. This CDR3 spans 14 amino acids. Germline CDR1 is MNHEY and CDR2 is SVGAGI. The CDR3 bases are TGTGCCAGCAGTTACACGGGACAGGGTGCTGAGCAGTTCTTC. This gives the protein CASSYTGQGAEQFF.

This sequence joins TRBV19 and TRBJ1-5, with 7 bases lining up with TRBD1. The V gene end was trimmed by 7 bases and the J gene end by 0 bases; junction bases not matched to a gene: 9. The CDR3 consists of 16 residues. Germline V gene sequence: CDR1 LNHDA, CDR2 SQIVND (reference sequence). In DNA, the CDR3 is TGTGCCAGTACCGGGACAGACTTTTATAGCAATCAGCCCCAGCATTTT. Translating it yields CASTGTDFYSNQPQHF.

This chain links TRBV6-1 with TRBJ2-1, with 8 positions matching TRBD2. The V gene's germline CDR1 is MNHNS and CDR2 SASEGT. CDR3 length equals 14 residues. Losses at the gene ends were 0 bases for V and 9 bases for J; bases not matched to a gene: 4. The CDR3 region is CASSEASGRGEQFF. CDR3 sequence (DNA): TGTGCCAGCAGTGAAGCGAGCGGGAGAGGTGAGCAGTTCTTC.

This chain uses TRBV6-5 with TRBJ1-6; 7 bases align to TRBD1. The CDR3 loop spans 16 amino acids. CDR1 and CDR2 (germline): MNHEY, SVGAGI. The junction had 10 bases not matched to a gene; V was cut back by 4 bases and J by 7 bases. The DNA of the CDR3 is TGTGCCAGCAGTTGGGGACAGCACGTCCCCAATTCACCCCTCCACTTT. This translates into CASSWGQHVPNSPLHF.

The chain has TRBV15 and TRBJ1-4; TRBD1 might be the D (6 bases). The V and J ends lost 3 bases and 8 bases respectively, with 22 bases between them. Per germline, CDR1 LNHNV and CDR2 YYDKDF (reference sequence). This CDR3 is built from 17 residues. The DNA for the CDR3 is TGTGCCACCAGCAGCCCCTCGGAGGGGGGGTACGGGGAAAAACTGTTTTTT. Translation: CATSSPSEGGYGEKLFF. The full variable domain, its missing parts supplied by reference TRBV15 and TRBJ1-4, is DAMVIQNPRYQVTQFGKPVTLSCSQTLNHNVMYWYQQKSSQAPKLLFHYYDKDFNNEADTPDNFQSRRPNTSFCFLDIRSPGLGDTAMYLCATSSPSEGGYGEKLFFGSGTQLSVL.

The V and J genes are TRBV4-3 and TRBJ2-7, with D possibly being TRBD1 (5 bases). The V end was cut by 3 bases, the J end by 0 bases, with 12 bases between. Germline assignment: CDR1 LGHNA and CDR2 YSLEER. This CDR3 has 15 residues. The DNA of the CDR3 is TGCGCCAGCAGCCAGGGGCCGGGTCTCTCCTACGAGCAGTACTTC. As protein: CASSQGPGLSYEQYF.

The CDR3 DNA reads as TGTGCCAGAGGGGGGGGGAGGACAGGGAATACGCAGTATTTT. Encoded protein: CARGGGRTGNTQYF. The V and J genes are TRBV6-5 and TRBJ2-3; the D gene is possibly TRBD1 (8 bases). Trimming took 9 bases from V and 7 from J, leaving 20 bases between them. Germline CDR1 is MNHEY and CDR2 is SVGAGI. CDR3 length equals 14 residues.

This clone showed up just once. The rearrangement uses TRBV5-4 and TRBJ2-2; 11 positions agree with TRBD2. The V segment lost 4 bases and the J segment 2 bases; nucleotides outside the gene matches: 4. CDR3 size: 16 residues. The germline V gene has CDR1 SGHNT and CDR2 YYREEE (reference sequence). The CDR3 sequence is CASSPGLADNTGELFF. CDR3 DNA: TGTGCCAGCAGCCCGGGACTAGCGGACAACACCGGGGAGCTGTTTTTT.

CDR3: CASRRDRAYGANVLTF. The CDR3, as DNA: TGTGCCAGCAGGAGAGACAGGGCTTATGGGGCCAACGTCCTGACTTTC. The rearrangement joins TRBV28 to TRBJ2-6; 7 nucleotides line up with TRBD1. With V trimmed by 6 bases and J by 3 bases, 8 bases remained unmatched. There are 16 residues in the CDR3. Per germline, CDR1 MDHEN and CDR2 SYDVKM.

The CDR3 nucleotides read TGTGCCAGCAGCCCCCCGCGGGGCAGCTTTTACACTGAAGCTTTCTTT. Translated: CASSPPRGSFYTEAFF. The V gene is TRBV13, the J gene TRBJ1-1; TRBD1 might be the D (5 bases). The CDR3 is 16 amino acids. Trimming took 5 bases from V and 3 from J, leaving 19 bases between them. Germline V gives CDR1 PRHDT, CDR2 FYEKMQ (reference sequence).

In this sample, this clone turned up a few times. The V call is TRBV3-1 (or the pseudogene TRBV3-2), the J call TRBJ2-7, with 14 bases lining up with TRBD2. Per germline, CDR1 LGHDT and CDR2 YNNKEL (reference sequence). V lost 4 bases, J lost 7 bases, and 9 bases stayed unmatched. The CDR3 totals 16 residues. CDR3 DNA sequence: TGTGCCAGCAGCCGCTCCGGGACTAGCGGGAGTTTTGAGCAGTACTTC. It is translated as CASSRSGTSGSFEQYF.

The chain carries TRBV29-1 and TRBJ2-3, with 8 bases lining up with TRBD1. CDR3 length equals 13 residues. V was pared by 7 bases and J by 4 bases, with 7 bases of the junction left unmatched. Germline values: CDR1 SQVTM, CDR2 ANQGSEA. CDR3 residues: CSAGQGSADTQYF. CDR3 nucleotides: TGCAGCGCCGGACAGGGATCCGCAGATACGCAGTATTTT.

The chain links TRBV28 to TRBJ1-6; 7 positions agree with TRBD1. The germline V gene has CDR1 MDHEN and CDR2 SYDVKM. V was clipped by 6 bases and J by 5 bases; unmatched bases: 7. This CDR3 is built from 15 residues. The CDR3 reads CASSPGGRNNSPLHF. CDR3 sequence (DNA): TGTGCCAGCAGCCCAGGGGGGCGGAATAATTCACCCCTCCACTTT.

The chain joins TRBV9 to TRBJ2-5; D possibly corresponds to TRBD1 (5 bases). The CDR3 spans 14 residues. Germline V gene lookup returns CDR1 SGDLS and CDR2 YYNGEE. V was trimmed by 3 bases and J by 4 bases, leaving 13 bases between them. The CDR3 DNA follows: TGTGCCAGCAGCGCCTCGACAGTTACAGAGACCCAGTACTTC. Translation: CASSASTVTETQYF.

The chain links TRBV6-5 to TRBJ1-3, with TRBD1 identical over 9 bases. The CDR3 is 14 amino acids. Trimming removed 6 bases from V and 4 bases from J; junction bases left unmatched: 4. The germline gives CDR1 MNHEY, CDR2 SVGAGI. As DNA, the CDR3 is TGTGCCAGCAGACAGGGGACAGGGGGAAACACCATATATTTT. Amino acid sequence: CASRQGTGGNTIYF.

The V call is TRBV7-3, the J call TRBJ2-1; 9 bases line up with TRBD2. V dropped 4 bases and J dropped 7; count of bases not matched to a gene: 2. Germline-derived CDR1 and CDR2 are SGHTA and FQGTGA. This CDR3 contains 13 residues. The CDR3 is CASSWAGGNEQFF. CDR3 nucleotides: TGTGCCAGCAGCTGGGCGGGAGGGAATGAGCAGTTCTTC. The full variable domain, completed using reference TRBV7-3 and TRBJ2-1, is GAGVSQTPSNKVTEKGKYVELRCDPISGHTALYWYRQSLGQGPEFLIYFQGTGAADDSGLPNDRFFAVRPEGSVSTLKIQRTERGDSAVYLCASSWAGGNEQFFGPGTRLTVL.

V usage is TRBV27 and J usage is TRBJ2-7; TRBD1 is a possible D gene (6 bases). Germline V lookup: CDR1 MNHEY, CDR2 SMNVEV (reference sequence). The V gene lost 0 bases and the J gene lost 3 bases, with 21 bases spanning the gap. This CDR3 region has 18 residues. The CDR3 DNA follows: TGTGCCAGCAGTTTATCGCCCCTTTTACAGGGACCGAACTACGAGCAGTACTTC. This gives the protein CASSLSPLLQGPNYEQYF.

This chain connects TRBV27 to TRBJ1-4; 7 bases match TRBD1. V dropped 4 bases and J dropped 5; count of bases not matched to a gene: 1. This CDR3 region has 13 residues. CDR1 and CDR2 from the germline V gene are MNHEY and SMNVEV (reference sequence). CDR3 sequence reads: CASSSGQNEKLFF. DNA for the CDR3: TGTGCCAGCAGTTCGGGACAGAATGAAAAACTGTTTTTT.

The genes are TRBV11-1 and TRBJ2-3, with unresolved D. CDR1 and CDR2 (germline): SGHAT, FQDESV (reference sequence). Trimming pared 5 bases from V and 4 bases from J, leaving 13 bases between. CDR3 size: 14 residues. CDR3 bases: TGTGCCAGCAGCCCTACGCACAGCTCAGATACGCAGTATTTT. Translating it yields CASSPTHSSDTQYF. The full variable domain, its missing parts supplied by reference TRBV11-1 and TRBJ2-3, is EAEVAQSPRYKITEKSQAVAFWCDPISGHATLYWYRQILGQGPELLVQFQDESVVDDSQLPKDRFSAERLKGVDSTLKIQPAELGDSAMYLCASSPTHSSDTQYFGPGTRLTVL.